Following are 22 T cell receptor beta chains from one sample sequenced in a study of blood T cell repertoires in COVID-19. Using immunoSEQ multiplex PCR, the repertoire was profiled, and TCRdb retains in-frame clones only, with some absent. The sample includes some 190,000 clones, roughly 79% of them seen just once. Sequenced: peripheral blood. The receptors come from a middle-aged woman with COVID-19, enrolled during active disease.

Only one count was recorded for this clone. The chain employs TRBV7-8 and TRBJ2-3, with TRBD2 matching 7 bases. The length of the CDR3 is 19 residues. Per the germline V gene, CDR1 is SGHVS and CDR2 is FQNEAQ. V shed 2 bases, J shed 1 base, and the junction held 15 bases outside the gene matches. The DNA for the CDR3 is TGTGCCAGCAGCTTAAGCGCGCGGGGGACTCGCCGCCGCACAGATACGCAGTATTTT. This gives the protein CASSLSARGTRRRTDTQYF.

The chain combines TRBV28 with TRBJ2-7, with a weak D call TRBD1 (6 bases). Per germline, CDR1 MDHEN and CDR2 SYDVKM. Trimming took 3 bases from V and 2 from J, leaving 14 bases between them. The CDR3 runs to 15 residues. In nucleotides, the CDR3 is TGTGCCAGCAGTTTCAGGGGAATAAGGACCTACGAGCAGTACTTC. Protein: CASSFRGIRTYEQYF.

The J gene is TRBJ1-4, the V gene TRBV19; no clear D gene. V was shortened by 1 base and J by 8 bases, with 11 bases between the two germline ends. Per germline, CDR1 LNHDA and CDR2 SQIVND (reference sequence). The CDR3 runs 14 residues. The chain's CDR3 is CASSIGLPGEKLFF. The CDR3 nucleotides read TGTGCCAGTAGTATAGGTCTCCCGGGAGAAAAACTGTTTTTT. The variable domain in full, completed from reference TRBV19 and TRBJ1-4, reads DGGITQSPKYLFRKEGQNVTLSCEQNLNHDAMYWYRQDPGQGLRLIYYSQIVNDFQKGDIAEGYSVSREKKESFPLTVTSAQKNPTAFYLCASSIGLPGEKLFFGSGTQLSVL.

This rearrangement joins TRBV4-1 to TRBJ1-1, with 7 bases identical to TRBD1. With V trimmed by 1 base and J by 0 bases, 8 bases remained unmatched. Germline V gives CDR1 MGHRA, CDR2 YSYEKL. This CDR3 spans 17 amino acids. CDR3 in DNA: TGCGCCAGCAGCCAAGCTCCAGGGGGAGCTTTGAACACTGAAGCTTTCTTT. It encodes CASSQAPGGALNTEAFF.

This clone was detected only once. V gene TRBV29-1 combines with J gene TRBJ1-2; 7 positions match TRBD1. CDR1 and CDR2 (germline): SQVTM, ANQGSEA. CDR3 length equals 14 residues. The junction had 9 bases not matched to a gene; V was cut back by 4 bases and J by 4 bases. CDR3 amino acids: CSVVFPNRGYGYTF. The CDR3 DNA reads TGCAGCGTTGTGTTTCCCAACAGGGGCTATGGCTACACCTTC.

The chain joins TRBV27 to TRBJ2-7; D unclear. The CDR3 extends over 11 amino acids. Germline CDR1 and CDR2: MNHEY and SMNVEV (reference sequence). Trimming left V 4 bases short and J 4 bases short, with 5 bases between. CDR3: CASSSHYEQYV. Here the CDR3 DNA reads TGTGCCAGCAGTTCCCATTACGAGCAGTACGTC.

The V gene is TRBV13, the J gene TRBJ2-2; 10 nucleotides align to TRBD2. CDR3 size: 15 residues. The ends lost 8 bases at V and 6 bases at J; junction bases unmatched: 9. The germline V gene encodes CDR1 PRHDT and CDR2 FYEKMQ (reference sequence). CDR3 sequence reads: CASGERGGRSGELFF. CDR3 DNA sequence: TGTGCCAGCGGGGAGCGGGGGGGCCGATCCGGGGAGCTGTTTTTT.

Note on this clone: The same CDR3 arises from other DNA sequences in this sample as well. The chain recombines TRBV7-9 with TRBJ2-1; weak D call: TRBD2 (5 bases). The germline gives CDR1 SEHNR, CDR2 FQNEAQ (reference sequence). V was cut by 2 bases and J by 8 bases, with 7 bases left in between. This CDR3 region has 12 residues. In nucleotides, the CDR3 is TGTGCCAGCAGCTTATTGCGGGATGAGCAGTTCTTC. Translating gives CASSLLRDEQFF.

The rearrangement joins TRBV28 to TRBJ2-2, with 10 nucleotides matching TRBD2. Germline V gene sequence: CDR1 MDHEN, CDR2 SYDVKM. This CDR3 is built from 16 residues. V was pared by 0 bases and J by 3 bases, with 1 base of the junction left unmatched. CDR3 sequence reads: CASSLWLAGDTGELFF. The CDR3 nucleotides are TGTGCCAGCAGTTTATGGCTAGCGGGAGACACCGGGGAGCTGTTTTTT.

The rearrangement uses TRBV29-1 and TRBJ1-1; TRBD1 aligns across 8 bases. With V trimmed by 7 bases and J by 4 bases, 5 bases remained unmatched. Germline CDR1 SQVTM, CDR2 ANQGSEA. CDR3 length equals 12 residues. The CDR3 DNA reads TGCAGCGCTGACAGGGGACGCACTGAAGCTTTCTTT. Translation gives CSADRGRTEAFF. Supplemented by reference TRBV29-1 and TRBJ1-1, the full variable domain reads SAVISQKPSRDICQRGTSLTIQCQVDSQVTMMFWYRQQPGQSLTLIATANQGSEATYESGFVIDKFPISRPNLTFSTLTVSNMSPEDSSIYLCSADRGRTEAFFGQGTRLTVV.

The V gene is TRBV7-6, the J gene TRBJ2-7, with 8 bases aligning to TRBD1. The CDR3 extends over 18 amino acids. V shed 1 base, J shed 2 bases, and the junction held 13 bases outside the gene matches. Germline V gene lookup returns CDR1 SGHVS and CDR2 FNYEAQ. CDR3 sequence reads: CASSLGGQDNPNPYEQYF. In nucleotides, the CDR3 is TGTGCCAGCAGCTTAGGGGGACAGGATAACCCTAACCCCTACGAGCAGTACTTC.

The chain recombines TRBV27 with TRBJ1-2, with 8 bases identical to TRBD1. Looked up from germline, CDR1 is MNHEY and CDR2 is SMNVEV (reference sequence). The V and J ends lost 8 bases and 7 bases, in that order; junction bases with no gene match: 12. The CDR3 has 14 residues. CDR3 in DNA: TGTGCCAGCGCTCCCGACAGGGGATTGTCTGGCTACACCTTC. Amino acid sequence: CASAPDRGLSGYTF.

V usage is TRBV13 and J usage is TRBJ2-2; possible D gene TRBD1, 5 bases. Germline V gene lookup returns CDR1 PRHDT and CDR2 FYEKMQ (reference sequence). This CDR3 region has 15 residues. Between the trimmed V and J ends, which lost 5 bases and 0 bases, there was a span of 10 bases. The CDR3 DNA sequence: TGTGCCAGCAGCAACAGGAACTCGAACACCGGGGAGCTGTTTTTT. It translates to CASSNRNSNTGELFF.

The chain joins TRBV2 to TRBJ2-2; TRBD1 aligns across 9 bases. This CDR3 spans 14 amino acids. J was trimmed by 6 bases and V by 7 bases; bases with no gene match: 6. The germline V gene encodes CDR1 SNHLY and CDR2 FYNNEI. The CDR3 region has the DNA TGTGCCAGCAAACGGGACAGGGACCCCGGGGAGCTGTTTTTT. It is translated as CASKRDRDPGELFF.

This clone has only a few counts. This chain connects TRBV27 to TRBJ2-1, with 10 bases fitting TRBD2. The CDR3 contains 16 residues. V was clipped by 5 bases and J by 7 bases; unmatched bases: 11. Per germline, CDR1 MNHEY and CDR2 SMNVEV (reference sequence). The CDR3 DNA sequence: TGTGCCAGCAGTATACCATCTAGCGGGAGTAAGAATGAGCAGTTCTTC. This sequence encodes CASSIPSSGSKNEQFF.

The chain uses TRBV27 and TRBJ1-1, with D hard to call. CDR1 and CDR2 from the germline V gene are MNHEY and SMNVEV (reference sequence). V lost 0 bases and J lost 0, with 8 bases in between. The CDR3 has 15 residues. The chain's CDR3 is CASSLSIFMNTEAFF. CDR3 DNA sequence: TGTGCCAGCAGTTTATCCATTTTCATGAACACTGAAGCTTTCTTT.

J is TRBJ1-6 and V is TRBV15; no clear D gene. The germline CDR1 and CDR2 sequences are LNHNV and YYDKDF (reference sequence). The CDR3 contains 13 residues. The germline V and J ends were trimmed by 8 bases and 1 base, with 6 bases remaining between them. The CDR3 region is CATHNSYNSPLHF. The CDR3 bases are TGTGCCACCCACAATTCCTATAATTCACCCCTCCACTTT.

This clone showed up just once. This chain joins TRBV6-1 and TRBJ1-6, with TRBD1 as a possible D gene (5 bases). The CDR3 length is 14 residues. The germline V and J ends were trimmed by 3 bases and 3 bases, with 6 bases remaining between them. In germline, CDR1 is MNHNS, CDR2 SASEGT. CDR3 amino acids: CASSDDSYNSPLHF. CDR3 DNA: TGTGCCAGCAGTGACGACAGCTATAATTCACCCCTCCACTTT.

The CDR3 DNA reads as TGCAGCGTTGAAAGTAGGCAGGGGAACACTGAAGCTTTCTTT. This gives the protein CSVESRQGNTEAFF. This rearrangement joins TRBV29-1 to TRBJ1-1; the D gene is possibly TRBD1 (5 bases). From germline, CDR1 is SQVTM and CDR2 ANQGSEA. This CDR3 has 14 amino acids. The V and J ends lost 2 bases and 1 base respectively, with 11 bases between them.

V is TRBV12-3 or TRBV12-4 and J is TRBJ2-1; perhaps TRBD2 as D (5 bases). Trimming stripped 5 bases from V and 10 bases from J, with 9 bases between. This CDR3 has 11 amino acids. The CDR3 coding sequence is TGTGCCAGCAGTCTTAGAGGGGAGCAGTTCTTC. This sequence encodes CASSLRGEQFF.

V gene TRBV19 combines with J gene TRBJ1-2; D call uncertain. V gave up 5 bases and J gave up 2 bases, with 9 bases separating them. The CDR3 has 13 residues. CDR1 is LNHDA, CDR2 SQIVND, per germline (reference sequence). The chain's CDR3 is CASSASLNYGYTF. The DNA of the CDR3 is TGTGCCAGTAGTGCGAGCTTAAACTATGGCTACACCTTC.

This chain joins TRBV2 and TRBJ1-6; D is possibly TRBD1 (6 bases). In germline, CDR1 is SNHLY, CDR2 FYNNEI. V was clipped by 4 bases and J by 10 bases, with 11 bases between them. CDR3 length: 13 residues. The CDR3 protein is CASSAYQGSPLHF. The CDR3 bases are TGTGCCAGCAGTGCCTACCAGGGGTCACCCCTCCACTTT. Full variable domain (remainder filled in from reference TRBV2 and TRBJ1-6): EPEVTQTPSHQVTQMGQEVILRCVPISNHLYFYWYRQILGQKVEFLVSFYNNEISEKSEIFDDQFSVERPDGSNFTLKIRSTKLEDSAMYFCASSAYQGSPLHFGNGTRLTVT.